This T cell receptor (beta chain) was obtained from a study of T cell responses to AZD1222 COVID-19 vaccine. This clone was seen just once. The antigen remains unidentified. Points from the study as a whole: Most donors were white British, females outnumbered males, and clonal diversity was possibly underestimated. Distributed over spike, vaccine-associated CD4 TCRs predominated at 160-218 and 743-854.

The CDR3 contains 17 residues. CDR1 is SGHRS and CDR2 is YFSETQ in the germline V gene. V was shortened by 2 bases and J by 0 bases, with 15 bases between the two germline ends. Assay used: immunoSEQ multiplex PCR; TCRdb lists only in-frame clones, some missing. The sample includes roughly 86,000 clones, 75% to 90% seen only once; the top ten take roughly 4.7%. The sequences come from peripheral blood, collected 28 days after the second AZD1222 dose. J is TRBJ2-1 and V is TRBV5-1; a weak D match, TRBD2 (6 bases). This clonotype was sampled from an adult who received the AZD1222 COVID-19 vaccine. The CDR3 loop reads CASSFSQGAGSYNEQFF. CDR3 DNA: TGCGCCAGCAGCTTCAGTCAGGGAGCGGGCTCCTACAATGAGCAGTTCTTC.